The 18 T cell receptor beta chains given below trace back to one sample, sequenced in a study of blood T cells in healthy people across ages. Primers used in a second PCR of roughly 6 to 12 cycles were a sample-barcoded 5' primer and a J-beta primer mix. TCRdb passed the 5' RACE reads through MiXCR, listing each CDR3 protein once. This table has 730,000 or so distinct CDR3 sequences, over 40% appearing once. The sequencing sample was made of blood. These receptors were taken from a man older than 75 in good health.

J is TRBJ2-3 and V is TRBV6-4; tentatively, D is TRBD1 or TRBD2 (5 bases each). This CDR3 contains 14 residues. CDR1 and CDR2 (germline): MRHNA, SNTAGT. Trimming shortened V by 2 bases and J by 5 bases, and 11 bases separated the two germline ends. This chain's CDR3 is CASSDPIGGDTQYF. The DNA for the CDR3 is TGTGCCAGCAGTGACCCGATTGGGGGAGATACGCAGTATTTT.

V and J are TRBV12-3 or TRBV12-4 and TRBJ1-1; 10 nucleotides match TRBD1. The CDR3 covers 14 residues. J gave up 5 bases and V 6 bases, and 6 bases lay outside the gene matches. The CDR3 region is CASSKDRGRTEAFF. The CDR3, as DNA: TGTGCCAGCAGCAAGGACAGGGGGAGGACTGAAGCTTTCTTT.

Worth noting for this clonotype: This may stem from a read error, because a much larger clone lies one nucleotide away. The chain uses TRBV2 and TRBJ2-1; D is possibly TRBD2 (6 bases). The V end lost 8 bases, the J end lost 3 bases, and 11 bases lay between the germline ends. Germline V CDR1 and CDR2: SNHLY, FYNNEI. The CDR3 has 13 amino acids. The CDR3 DNA reads TGTGCCAGCGCCCGGGGGAGCTACAATGAGCAGTTCTTC. Its protein product is CASARGSYNEQFF.

This rearrangement joins TRBV7-2 to TRBJ2-7; 12 bases agree with TRBD2. This CDR3 has 16 residues. Germline V gene data show CDR1 as SGHTA and CDR2 as FQGNSA. J lost 3 bases, V lost 1 base, and 4 bases had no gene match. CDR3 sequence: CASSLGPLAGGYEQYF. The CDR3 DNA reads TGTGCCAGCAGCTTAGGGCCACTAGCGGGGGGCTACGAGCAGTACTTC.

This clonotype was counted only a few times. The chain joins TRBV28 to TRBJ1-5; possible D gene TRBD1, 6 bases. Germline loops: CDR1 MDHEN, CDR2 SYDVKM. Trimming stripped 5 bases from V and 5 bases from J, with 25 bases between. The CDR3 runs to 18 residues. The CDR3 nucleotides read TGTGCCAGCAGTCACTCACAGGGACTCGGTTCCTCGGATCAGCCCCAGCATTTT. Translation: CASSHSQGLGSSDQPQHF.

The DNA for the CDR3 is TGTGCCAGCAGCTTAGAATCGGGACGAGCAAACCAAGAGACCCAGTACTTC. Amino acid sequence: CASSLESGRANQETQYF. V and J are TRBV7-9 and TRBJ2-7; D is tentatively TRBD1 or TRBD2 (5 bases each). The J call may be mistaken, given a closer DNA end match to TRBJ2-5. This CDR3 comprises 17 residues. Germline CDR1 SEHNR, CDR2 FQNEAQ (reference sequence).

This clonotype showed up just a few times. The chain links TRBV7-2 to TRBJ1-6; 11 positions match TRBD1. The CDR3 contains 16 residues. J gave up 9 bases and V 3 bases, and 7 bases lay outside the gene matches. CDR1 and CDR2 (germline): SGHTA, FQGNSA. The CDR3 bases are TGTGCCAGCAGCTTGGGGGGGACAGGGGGAAGTTCACCCCTCCACTTT. Translation: CASSLGGTGGSSPLHF.

The gene calls are TRBV7-2 and TRBJ1-2, with D maybe TRBD1 (6 bases). V dropped 1 base and J dropped 8 bases, with 14 bases sitting between them. CDR3 length: 14 amino acids. Looked up from germline, CDR1 is SGHTA and CDR2 is FQGNSA. The CDR3 region is CASSLGWGARGYTF. In DNA, the CDR3 is TGTGCCAGCAGCTTAGGGTGGGGGGCGCGGGGCTACACCTTC.

The CDR3 DNA reads TGTGCCAGCAGCTTCCACAGGGGGCAGTATGACTATGGCTACACCTTC. Protein sequence: CASSFHRGQYDYGYTF. The chain uses TRBV7-2 and TRBJ1-2, with TRBD1 matching over 9 bases. There are 16 residues in the CDR3. V lost 3 bases to trimming and J lost 3 bases; unmatched junction nucleotides: 8. Germline CDR1 reads SGHTA; CDR2 reads FQGNSA.

With regard to this clonotype: Possible read error: a much larger clone is one base away. The V call is TRBV7-2, the J call TRBJ2-5; D might be TRBD2 (5 bases). This CDR3 has 15 residues. Trimming shortened V by 1 base and J by 3 bases, and 12 bases separated the two germline ends. Germline loops: CDR1 SGHTA, CDR2 FQGNSA. For the CDR3, the DNA is TGTGCCAGCAGCTTAGACGGGATAGCCGAAGAGACCCAGTACTTC. It translates to CASSLDGIAEETQYF.

J is TRBJ2-1 and V is TRBV18, with 12 nucleotides matching TRBD2. V trimming: 6 bases; J trimming: 8 bases; junction bases outside the gene matches: 11. Germline CDR1 KGHSH, CDR2 LQKENI. The CDR3 length is 16 residues. The CDR3 DNA follows: TGTGCCAGCTCGTCGTCCGGGACTAGCGGGTATTATGAGCAGTTCTTC. Its protein product is CASSSSGTSGYYEQFF.

This clonotype was observed at least ten times. In DNA form, the CDR3 reads TGTGCCAGCATCCTCTCGTTAGGACCCACCTACGAGCAGTACTTC. As protein: CASILSLGPTYEQYF. The chain combines TRBV11-2 with TRBJ2-7; no clear D gene. Trimming pared 7 bases from V and 2 bases from J, leaving 18 bases between. The CDR3 is made up of 15 amino acids. CDR1 is SGHAT and CDR2 is FQNNGV in the germline V gene.

The chain recombines TRBV7-3 with TRBJ2-5; the match to TRBD1 covers 9 bases. Germline V gene data show CDR1 as SGHTA and CDR2 as FQGTGA. The CDR3 totals 16 residues. V lost 1 base to trimming and J lost 3 bases; unmatched junction nucleotides: 6. The CDR3 region has the DNA TGTGCCAGCAGCTTAAATGCGGGACAGGGAAAAGAGACCCAGTACTTC. Translating it yields CASSLNAGQGKETQYF.

V gene TRBV7-2 combines with J gene TRBJ2-5; perhaps TRBD2 as D (6 bases). The length of the CDR3 is 15 residues. Germline V lookup: CDR1 SGHTA, CDR2 FQGNSA. The V end was cut by 1 base, the J end by 4 bases, with 13 bases between. The CDR3 is CASSLDPGVSETQYF. In DNA form, the CDR3 reads TGTGCCAGCAGCTTAGACCCGGGGGTATCAGAGACCCAGTACTTC.

V and J are TRBV28 and TRBJ1-2, with D unresolved. V was pared by 4 bases and J by 4 bases, with 1 base between. Germline V CDR1 and CDR2: MDHEN, SYDVKM. The CDR3 extends over 10 amino acids. CDR3 in amino acids: CASSSYGYTF. The CDR3 DNA is TGTGCCAGCAGTTCCTATGGCTACACCTTC.

The chain joins TRBV7-2 to TRBJ2-3; D ambiguous. The germline CDR1 and CDR2 sequences are SGHTA and FQGNSA. The CDR3 totals 16 residues. Trimming shortened V by 6 bases and J by 0 bases, and 16 bases separated the two germline ends. CDR3 residues: CASSPDGRTSTDTQYF. CDR3 nucleotide sequence: TGTGCCAGCAGTCCGGACGGCCGAACTAGCACAGATACGCAGTATTTT.

The chain is built from TRBV12-3 or TRBV12-4 and TRBJ2-3, with D maybe TRBD2 (5 bases). The CDR3 loop spans 15 amino acids. The V end was cut by 3 bases, the J end by 4 bases, with 14 bases between. DNA of the CDR3: TGTGCCAGCAGTTTCGGGAAGGCGGCTTCAGATACGCAGTATTTT. Protein product: CASSFGKAASDTQYF.

This clonotype was counted between two and nine times. The V gene is TRBV20-1, the J gene TRBJ1-5, with a possible D match to TRBD1 (5 bases). The CDR3 length is 13 residues. V was trimmed by 6 bases and J by 0 bases, leaving 9 bases between them. Germline V CDR1 and CDR2: DFQATT, SNEGSKA (reference sequence). The CDR3 loop reads CSALQDSNQPQHF. As DNA, the CDR3 is TGCAGTGCGCTACAGGATAGCAATCAGCCCCAGCATTTT.